A single sample is the source of the 27 T cell receptor beta chains below, sequenced in a study of T cell repertoires in cytomegalovirus infection. TCRdb reprocessed the reads with MiXCR, giving one entry per CDR3 protein. Among under 350,000 distinct CDR3 sequences listed, roughly a tenth were seen once. Sequencing used PBMCs. The source is a human donor in good health (CMV status not recorded). Some clones in this sample may be carry-over from other donors' samples.

This clonotype was seen many times. CDR3 in DNA: TGTGCCAGCAGCCCCAGACTAGCGGGAGGCACCGGGGAGCTGTTTTTT. Protein sequence: CASSPRLAGGTGELFF. V is TRBV7-2 and J is TRBJ2-2; 13 bases are a match to TRBD2. J gave up 4 bases and V 5 bases, and 4 bases lay outside the gene matches. This CDR3 is 16 amino acids long. Germline-derived CDR1 and CDR2 are SGHTA and FQGNSA.

This clonotype has only a few counts. The rearrangement links TRBV7-9 to TRBJ2-1, with 10 bases matching TRBD1. The CDR3 extends over 13 amino acids. Germline V lookup: CDR1 SEHNR, CDR2 FQNEAQ (reference sequence). V dropped 10 bases and J dropped 3; count of bases not matched to a gene: 3. CDR3 protein: CAKGTGVYNEQFF. The CDR3 DNA sequence: TGTGCCAAAGGGACAGGGGTCTACAATGAGCAGTTCTTC.

This clonotype was found many times. The J gene is TRBJ1-2, the V gene TRBV2, with D unresolved. Between the trimmed V and J ends, which lost 2 bases and 4 bases, there was a span of 11 bases. CDR3 size: 14 residues. Germline CDR1 reads SNHLY; CDR2 reads FYNNEI. The DNA for the CDR3 is TGTGCCAGCAGTGAAATAGGAGGGTTCTATGGCTACACCTTC. Translated, it gives CASSEIGGFYGYTF.

This clonotype was recorded at least ten times. The gene calls are TRBV10-2 and TRBJ2-1; possibly TRBD2 for D (5 bases). Trimming stripped 7 bases from V and 1 base from J, with 14 bases between. This CDR3 has 15 residues. The germline V gene encodes CDR1 WSHSY and CDR2 SAAADI. CDR3 nucleotides: TGCGCCAGCACCCCGGTCGGCGGGTCCTACAATGAGCAGTTCTTC. Its protein is CASTPVGGSYNEQFF.

V gene TRBV29-1 combines with J gene TRBJ1-1; D unclear. The CDR3 sequence is 11 residues long. V dropped 6 bases and J dropped 4 bases, with 9 bases sitting between them. Germline CDR1 is SQVTM and CDR2 is ANQGSEA. CDR3 nucleotide sequence: TGCAGCGTACCCGACATCACTGAAGCTTTCTTT. Translation gives CSVPDITEAFF.

This clonotype occurred a few times. This rearrangement joins TRBV6-2 or TRBV6-3 to TRBJ1-1; 9 bases are shared with TRBD1. This CDR3 comprises 16 residues. Trimming cost V 4 bases and J 3 bases; bases outside gene matches: 9. CDR1 is MNHEY and CDR2 is SVGEGT in the germline V gene. The CDR3 region is CASSFIPGQGYTEAFF. The DNA for the CDR3 is TGTGCCAGCAGTTTCATCCCGGGACAGGGATACACTGAAGCTTTCTTT.

The rearrangement links TRBV2 to TRBJ2-1; 12 nucleotides line up with TRBD2. The trim removed 7 bases at V and 7 bases at J, leaving 8 bases unmatched. This CDR3 has 15 residues. CDR1 SNHLY and CDR2 FYNNEI come from the germline V gene. CDR3 coding DNA: TGTGCCAGCAATAAACTAGCGGGGGGCACGAATGAGCAGTTCTTC. As protein: CASNKLAGGTNEQFF.

The rearrangement joins TRBV14 to TRBJ1-2; D is ambiguous. Germline V lookup: CDR1 SGHDN, CDR2 FVKESK. The V end was cut by 2 bases, the J end by 0 bases, with 10 bases between. The CDR3 spans 15 residues. The CDR3 loop reads CASSQSGGTNYGYTF. The CDR3 nucleotides are TGTGCCAGCAGCCAAAGCGGCGGCACTAACTATGGCTACACCTTC.

This clonotype has a count of ten or more. The chain combines TRBV7-2 with TRBJ1-2; D gene unclear. In germline, CDR1 is SGHTA, CDR2 FQGNSA. V gave up 5 bases and J gave up 6 bases, with 7 bases separating them. There are 11 residues in the CDR3. As DNA, the CDR3 is TGTGCCAGCAGCCTGATCCATGGCTACACCTTC. It specifies CASSLIHGYTF.

This clonotype was found many times. The chain combines TRBV7-8 with TRBJ1-1; the D is unclear. V was trimmed by 5 bases and J by 6 bases, leaving 10 bases between them. Germline values: CDR1 SGHVS, CDR2 FQNEAQ. The length of the CDR3 is 12 residues. Written as DNA, the CDR3 is TGTGCCAGCAGCATAGTGAGCGCTGAAGCTTTCTTT. Protein product: CASSIVSAEAFF.

This clonotype was seen ten or more times. This sequence joins TRBV2 and TRBJ2-7; 8 positions match TRBD1. The CDR3 covers 14 residues. The V segment lost 1 base and the J segment 2 bases; nucleotides outside the gene matches: 1. CDR1 and CDR2 from the germline V gene are SNHLY and FYNNEI. CDR3 sequence: CASSEGTGTYEQYF. The CDR3 DNA follows: TGTGCCAGCAGTGAAGGGACAGGGACCTACGAGCAGTACTTC.

This clonotype was observed a few times. The rearrangement links TRBV3-1 to TRBJ1-6; TRBD1 is a possible D gene (5 bases). From germline, CDR1 is LGHDT and CDR2 YNNKEL (reference sequence). The CDR3 totals 17 residues. V was shortened by 3 bases and J by 7 bases, with 19 bases between the two germline ends. The CDR3 is CASSHPAGGGPNSPLHF. DNA for the CDR3: TGTGCCAGCAGCCACCCAGCCGGGGGAGGGCCCAATTCACCCCTCCACTTT.

This clonotype was seen a handful of times. The chain carries TRBV6-2 or TRBV6-3 and TRBJ2-1, with TRBD2 matching 8 bases. J lost 2 bases, V lost 4 bases, and 7 bases had no gene match. CDR3 length equals 16 residues. Germline CDR1 reads MNHEY; CDR2 reads SVGEGT. CDR3 bases: TGTGCCAGCAGTTTGGGAAGTAGCGGGGCCTACAATGAGCAGTTCTTC. The encoded protein is CASSLGSSGAYNEQFF.

This clonotype was seen a handful of times. The chain is built from TRBV29-1 and TRBJ2-7; possibly TRBD1 for D (5 bases). This CDR3 spans 14 amino acids. V gave up 4 bases and J gave up 3 bases, with 16 bases separating them. From germline, CDR1 is SQVTM and CDR2 ANQGSEA. CDR3 region: CSVGINRGSYEQYF. The CDR3 coding sequence is TGCAGCGTTGGAATAAATAGGGGTAGCTACGAGCAGTACTTC.

DNA for the CDR3: TGCAGTGCTAGAGATATAAACGGAGGCACTGAAGCTTTCTTT. Encoded protein: CSARDINGGTEAFF. V usage is TRBV20-1 and J usage is TRBJ1-1; the D is unclear. V was cut by 0 bases and J by 4 bases, with 12 bases left in between. This CDR3 comprises 14 residues. CDR1 and CDR2 (germline): DFQATT, SNEGSKA (reference sequence).

This clonotype was detected ten times or more. The chain carries TRBV6-6 and TRBJ1-2; the D is unclear. The CDR3 contains 10 residues. V shed 2 bases and J shed 10 bases, with 5 bases lying between them. Per the germline V gene, CDR1 is MNHNY and CDR2 is SVGAGI (reference sequence). The CDR3 spells CASSYRDYTF. The CDR3 DNA is TGTGCCAGCAGTTACAGAGACTACACCTTC.

The table lists this clonotype with many counts. V is TRBV2 and J is TRBJ2-1; maybe TRBD2 (5 bases). Germline loops: CDR1 SNHLY, CDR2 FYNNEI. The CDR3 length is 16 residues. The V end was cut by 7 bases, the J end by 5 bases, with 21 bases between. The CDR3 is CASTEGNHHLDNEQFF. The DNA for the CDR3 is TGTGCCAGCACCGAGGGTAACCACCACCTGGACAATGAGCAGTTCTTC.

This chain joins TRBV2 and TRBJ2-3, with D unclear. The CDR3 length is 14 residues. CDR1 and CDR2 (germline): SNHLY, FYNNEI. Trimming pared 7 bases from V and 2 bases from J, leaving 13 bases between. This CDR3 is CASKDDSVTDTQYF. In nucleotides, the CDR3 is TGTGCCAGCAAAGACGACTCCGTCACAGATACGCAGTATTTT.

This clonotype came up a few times. This chain connects TRBV18 to TRBJ2-7, with D perhaps matching TRBD2 (6 bases). Germline V lookup: CDR1 KGHSH, CDR2 LQKENI. This CDR3 contains 13 residues. V lost 0 bases, J lost 7 bases, and 10 bases lay in between. CDR3 loop: CASSPPGGPEQYF. The CDR3 region has the DNA TGTGCCAGCTCACCACCCGGGGGTCCTGAGCAGTACTTC.

This clonotype was observed many times. This sequence joins TRBV14 and TRBJ2-4; tentatively, D is TRBD1 (6 bases). The V gene lost 4 bases and the J gene lost 4 bases, with 11 bases spanning the gap. Per germline, CDR1 SGHDN and CDR2 FVKESK. CDR3 length: 14 amino acids. Here the CDR3 reads CASSPQGQKNIQYF. The CDR3 DNA follows: TGTGCCAGCAGCCCGCAAGGACAGAAAAACATTCAGTACTTC.

This clonotype was seen ten or more times. The V and J genes are TRBV7-2 and TRBJ2-2; 15 bases line up with TRBD2. Germline CDR1 reads SGHTA; CDR2 reads FQGNSA. With V trimmed by 5 bases and J by 4 bases, 5 bases remained unmatched. The length of the CDR3 is 17 residues. As DNA, the CDR3 is TGTGCCAGCAGCCGGGGACTAGCGGGGGGCGGCACCGGGGAGCTGTTTTTT. It is translated as CASSRGLAGGGTGELFF.

CDR3 nucleotides: TGTGCCAGCAAGCCCCAGATAGTGGCGGGGGACAACAATGAGCAGTTCTTC. Amino acid sequence: CASKPQIVAGDNNEQFF. This rearrangement joins TRBV2 to TRBJ2-1, with D possibly being TRBD2 (7 bases). The CDR3 runs to 17 residues. The V end was cut by 7 bases, the J end by 5 bases, with 24 bases between. Germline V gives CDR1 SNHLY, CDR2 FYNNEI.

Only a few counts were recorded for this clonotype. CDR3 amino acids: CAISGQGARDNEQFF. The CDR3 DNA follows: TGTGCCATCAGTGGACAGGGGGCGCGGGACAATGAGCAGTTCTTC. The chain couples TRBV10-3 to TRBJ2-1, with 10 bases identical to TRBD1. This CDR3 contains 15 residues. Per germline, CDR1 ENHRY and CDR2 SYGVKD. V was clipped by 4 bases and J by 5 bases; unmatched bases: 5.

Ten or more counts support this clonotype. The V call is TRBV7-3, the J call TRBJ2-5; 8 positions agree with TRBD2. The ends lost 2 bases at V and 1 base at J; junction bases unmatched: 3. Looked up from germline, CDR1 is SGHTA and CDR2 is FQGTGA. The CDR3 runs 15 residues. The CDR3 nucleotides are TGTGCCAGCAGCTTACGGGGGGGAAGCCAAGAGACCCAGTACTTC. It yields the protein CASSLRGGSQETQYF. Drawing the rest from reference TRBV7-3 and TRBJ2-5, the complete variable domain is GAGVSQTPSNKVTEKGKYVELRCDPISGHTALYWYRQSLGQGPEFLIYFQGTGAADDSGLPNDRFFAVRPEGSVSTLKIQRTERGDSAVYLCASSLRGGSQETQYFGPGTRLLVL.

This clonotype was counted a few times. This chain connects TRBV13 to TRBJ2-5, with a tentative D call TRBD2 (5 bases). The CDR3 loop spans 15 amino acids. V dropped 2 bases and J dropped 2 bases, with 12 bases sitting between them. Germline V gives CDR1 PRHDT, CDR2 FYEKMQ (reference sequence). The CDR3 DNA is TGTGCCAGCAGCTTAAGACTACCCAATCAAGAGACCCAGTACTTC. Amino acid sequence: CASSLRLPNQETQYF.

This clonotype appeared a few times. The chain is built from TRBV7-8 and TRBJ1-1; unclear D gene. CDR3 length equals 14 residues. With 4 bases removed from V and 5 bases from J, the gap between germline ends came to 14 bases. Germline CDR1 SGHVS, CDR2 FQNEAQ. The CDR3 DNA is TGTGCCAGCAGCTCAAACGGGGAAGGAACTGAAGCTTTCTTT. Protein product: CASSSNGEGTEAFF.

This clonotype was observed at least ten times. This chain joins TRBV7-2 and TRBJ2-1; D is undetermined. The CDR3 runs to 15 residues. Trimming took 3 bases from V and 6 from J, leaving 15 bases between them. Germline CDR1 reads SGHTA; CDR2 reads FQGNSA. CDR3 nucleotide sequence: TGTGCCAGCAGCTTCGTGTATCGAGAGACCAATGAGCAGTTCTTC. Translated: CASSFVYRETNEQFF.